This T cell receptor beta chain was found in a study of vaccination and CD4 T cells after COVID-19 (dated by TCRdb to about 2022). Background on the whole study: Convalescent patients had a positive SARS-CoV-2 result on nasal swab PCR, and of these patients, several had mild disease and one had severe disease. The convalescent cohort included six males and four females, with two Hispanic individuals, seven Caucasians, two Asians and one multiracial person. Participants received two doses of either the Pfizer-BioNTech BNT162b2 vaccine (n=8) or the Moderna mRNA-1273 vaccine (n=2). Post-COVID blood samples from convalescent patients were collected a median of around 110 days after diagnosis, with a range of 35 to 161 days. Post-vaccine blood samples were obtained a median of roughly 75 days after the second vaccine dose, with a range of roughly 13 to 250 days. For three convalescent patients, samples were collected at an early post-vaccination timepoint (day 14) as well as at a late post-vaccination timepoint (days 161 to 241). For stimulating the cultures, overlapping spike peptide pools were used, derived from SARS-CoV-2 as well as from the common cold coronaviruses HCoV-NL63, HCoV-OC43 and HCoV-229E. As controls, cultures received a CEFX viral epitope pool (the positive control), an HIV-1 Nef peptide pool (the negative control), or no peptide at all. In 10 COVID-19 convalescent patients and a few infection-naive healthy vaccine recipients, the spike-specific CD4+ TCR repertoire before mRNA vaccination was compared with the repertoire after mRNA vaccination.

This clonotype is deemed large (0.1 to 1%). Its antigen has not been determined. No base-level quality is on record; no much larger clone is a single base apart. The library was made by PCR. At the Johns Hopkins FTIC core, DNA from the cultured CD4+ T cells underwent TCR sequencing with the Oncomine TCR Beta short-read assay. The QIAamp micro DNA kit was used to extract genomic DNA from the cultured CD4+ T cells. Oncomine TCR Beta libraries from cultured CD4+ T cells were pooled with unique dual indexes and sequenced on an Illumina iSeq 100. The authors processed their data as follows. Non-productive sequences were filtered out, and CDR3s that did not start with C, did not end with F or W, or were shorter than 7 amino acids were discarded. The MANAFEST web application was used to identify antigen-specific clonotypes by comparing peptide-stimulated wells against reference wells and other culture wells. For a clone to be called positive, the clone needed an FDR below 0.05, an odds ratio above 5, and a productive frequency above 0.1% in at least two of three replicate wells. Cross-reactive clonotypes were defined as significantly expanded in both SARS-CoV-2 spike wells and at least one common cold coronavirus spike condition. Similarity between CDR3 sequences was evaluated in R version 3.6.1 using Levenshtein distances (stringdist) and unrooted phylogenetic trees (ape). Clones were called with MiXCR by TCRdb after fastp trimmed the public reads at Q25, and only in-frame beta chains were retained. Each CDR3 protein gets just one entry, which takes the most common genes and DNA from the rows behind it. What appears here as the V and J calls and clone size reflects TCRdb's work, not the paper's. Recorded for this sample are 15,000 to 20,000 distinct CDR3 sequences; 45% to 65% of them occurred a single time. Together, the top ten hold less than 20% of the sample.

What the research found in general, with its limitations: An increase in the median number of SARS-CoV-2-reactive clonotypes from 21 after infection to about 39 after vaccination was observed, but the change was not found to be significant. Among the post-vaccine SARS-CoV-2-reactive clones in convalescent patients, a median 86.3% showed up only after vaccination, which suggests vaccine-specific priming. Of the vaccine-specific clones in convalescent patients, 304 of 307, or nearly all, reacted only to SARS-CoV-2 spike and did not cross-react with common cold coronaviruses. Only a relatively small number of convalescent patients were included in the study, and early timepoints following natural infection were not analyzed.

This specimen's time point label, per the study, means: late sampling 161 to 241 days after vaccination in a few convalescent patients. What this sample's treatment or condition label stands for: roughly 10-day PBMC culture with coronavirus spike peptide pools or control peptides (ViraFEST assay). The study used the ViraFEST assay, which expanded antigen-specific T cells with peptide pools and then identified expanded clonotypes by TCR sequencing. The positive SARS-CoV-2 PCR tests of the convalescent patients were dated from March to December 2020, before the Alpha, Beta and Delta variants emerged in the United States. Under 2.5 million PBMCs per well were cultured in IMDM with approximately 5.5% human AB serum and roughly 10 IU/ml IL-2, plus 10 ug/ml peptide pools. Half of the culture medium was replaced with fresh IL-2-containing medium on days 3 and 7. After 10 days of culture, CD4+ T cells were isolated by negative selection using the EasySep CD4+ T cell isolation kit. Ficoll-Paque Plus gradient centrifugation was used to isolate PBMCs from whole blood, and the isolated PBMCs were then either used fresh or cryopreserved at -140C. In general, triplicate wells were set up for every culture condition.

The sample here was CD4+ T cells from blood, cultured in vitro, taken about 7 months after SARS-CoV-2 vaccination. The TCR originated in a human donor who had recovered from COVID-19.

The sequenced DNA is TGTGCCAGCAGTCTAAGCGGCCCAGAGACCCAGTACTTC. Translated, it reads CASSLSGPETQYF. The sequence links TRBV7-3 to TRBJ2-5; the D gene is perhaps TRBD2, from 5 matching bases. Trimming removed 6 bases from V and 4 bases from J, leaving 12 bases between the germline ends. Spanning cysteine to phenylalanine, the CDR3 consists of 13 amino acids. Only the CDR3 part of the read is kept: 39 bases, read in frame from the first base. CDR1 and CDR2 are read off the germline V gene as SGHTA and FQGTGA.